The clone carrying this TCR beta chain was seen many times. Its target is not known. Germline CDR1 SGHDN, CDR2 FVKESK. The V end lost 4 bases, the J end lost 6 bases, and 17 bases lay between the germline ends. CDR3 length equals 15 residues. One entry per CDR3 protein results from TCRdb running MiXCR on the multiplex PCR reads. This sample has fewer than 150,000 distinct CDR3 sequences; around 20% occur once, and the top ten carry about 2.2%. The source of the sample is a study of breast tumors, draining lymph nodes, adjacent tissues. Breast cancer patients provided tissue from their axillary draining lymph nodes. The study's findings and limits: Most tumor T cells seemingly derive from lymph node, then expand in tumor. Tumor repertoires ranked between lymph nodes and nontumor tissue in diversity, with V and J gene preferences. Data only fit, rather than demonstrated, lymph node origin of most tumor T cells.

V gene TRBV14 combines with J gene TRBJ2-3, with D unresolved. This TCR derives from a female donor with breast cancer. Some clones in this sample may be carry-over from other donors' samples. Sequences were obtained from axillary lymph node tissue. DNA for the CDR3: TGTGCCAGCAGCCCCCCAGGAGTCCTGAGGGATACGCAGTATTTT. Translated, it gives CASSPPGVLRDTQYF.